A single sample is the source of the 29 T cell receptor beta chains below, sequenced in a study of shared clonotypes between healthy human individuals. Using immunoSEQ multiplex PCR, the repertoire was profiled, and TCRdb retains in-frame clones only, with some absent. The data contain around 2.5 million clones, 80% to 95% of them singletons. The sequenced sample consisted of naive CD4+ T cells from PBMCs. As for subset: CD45RA+ positively selected. The receptors here all came from a man in his late teens or twenties in good health. Some clones in this sample may be carry-over from other donors' samples.

The chain carries TRBV5-1 and TRBJ1-2; 9 bases are a match to TRBD1. Unmatched junction bases numbered 13, after V lost 3 bases and J lost 7 bases. The CDR3 is made up of 16 amino acids. Germline V gives CDR1 SGHRS, CDR2 YFSETQ. The CDR3 sequence is CASSSGTGSGLSGYTF. CDR3 nucleotides: TGCGCCAGCAGCTCCGGGACAGGGTCGGGGTTGAGTGGCTACACCTTC. The full variable domain, its missing parts supplied by reference TRBV5-1 and TRBJ1-2, is KAGVTQTPRYLIKTRGQQVTLSCSPISGHRSVSWYQQTPGQGLQFLFEYFSETQRNKGNFPGRFSGRQFSNSRSEMNVSTLELGDSALYLCASSSGTGSGLSGYTFGSGTRLTVV.

V is TRBV7-6 and J is TRBJ2-4, with D perhaps matching TRBD1 (7 bases). V was shortened by 5 bases and J by 1 base, with 15 bases between the two germline ends. CDR1 is SGHVS and CDR2 is FNYEAQ in the germline V gene. The CDR3 is made up of 16 amino acids. The CDR3 region has the DNA TGTGCCAGCAGCCCCCAGGGGGGATGGGCCAAAAACATTCAGTACTTC. Its translation: CASSPQGGWAKNIQYF. The entire variable domain, with the rest obtained from reference TRBV7-6 and TRBJ2-4, is as follows: GAGVSQSPRYKVTKRGQDVALRCDPISGHVSLYWYRQALGQGPEFLTYFNYEAQQDKSGLPNDRFSAERPEGSISTLTIQRTEQRDSAMYRCASSPQGGWAKNIQYFGAGTRLSVL.

The CDR3 DNA is TGTGCCAGCAGTTTGTCACGGACCGGCGCCTATGGCTACACCTTC. Amino acid sequence: CASSLSRTGAYGYTF. V gene TRBV6-5 combines with J gene TRBJ1-2, with no clear D. Germline-derived CDR1 and CDR2 are MNHEY and SVGAGI. The V end was cut by 4 bases, the J end by 4 bases, with 16 bases between. The CDR3 covers 15 residues.

The V gene is TRBV4-1, the J gene TRBJ2-6; D is ambiguous. Germline lookup yields CDR1 MGHRA and CDR2 YSYEKL. The CDR3 runs 16 residues. Between the trimmed V and J ends, which lost 4 bases and 2 bases, there was a span of 12 bases. CDR3 sequence (DNA): TGCGCCAGCAGCCGGGGTGACCGAGCTGGGGCCAACGTCCTGACTTTC. It yields the protein CASSRGDRAGANVLTF.

The genes are TRBV13 and TRBJ2-2; 7 bases match TRBD2. The CDR3 is made up of 16 amino acids. The germline CDR1 and CDR2 sequences are PRHDT and FYEKMQ (reference sequence). The J segment lost 3 bases and the V segment lost 0 bases, leaving 4 bases of the junction unmatched. In nucleotides, the CDR3 is TGTGCCAGCAGCTTAGGGTCGGGAGGTCACACCGGGGAGCTGTTTTTT. The encoded protein is CASSLGSGGHTGELFF. Together with reference TRBV13 and TRBJ2-2, the CDR3 gives the full variable domain: AAGVIQSPRHLIKEKRETATLKCYPIPRHDTVYWYQQGPGQDPQFLISFYEKMQSDKGSIPDRFSAQQFSDYHSELNMSSLELGDSALYFCASSLGSGGHTGELFFGEGSRLTVL.

The rearrangement uses TRBV9 and TRBJ1-4; no clear D. The V gene lost 3 bases and the J gene lost 4 bases, with 10 bases spanning the gap. CDR1 is SGDLS, CDR2 YYNGEE, per germline. This CDR3 is built from 14 residues. The CDR3 here is CASSAGANNEKLFF. The CDR3 nucleotides read TGTGCCAGCAGCGCCGGAGCCAATAATGAAAAACTGTTTTTT.

The CDR3 DNA reads as TGTGCCACGACAGGGGATTTTGCCTACAATGAGCAGTTCTTC. It codes for CATTGDFAYNEQFF. The rearrangement uses TRBV10-3 and TRBJ2-1; 8 bases are shared with TRBD1. This CDR3 is 14 amino acids long. The V gene end was trimmed by 10 bases and the J gene end by 2 bases; junction bases not matched to a gene: 7. Per germline, CDR1 ENHRY and CDR2 SYGVKD.

This clone occurred once. This chain links TRBV29-1 with TRBJ2-7, with a weak D call TRBD2 (6 bases). This CDR3 is built from 14 residues. V was shortened by 1 base and J by 1 base, with 11 bases between the two germline ends. CDR1 is SQVTM, CDR2 ANQGSEA, per germline. CDR3 sequence: CSVEVSGGSYEQYF. In nucleotides, the CDR3 is TGCAGCGTTGAAGTTTCCGGAGGGTCCTACGAGCAGTACTTC.

V gene TRBV6-5 combines with J gene TRBJ1-2; D gene unclear. V was clipped by 8 bases and J by 8 bases, with 15 bases between them. The CDR3 covers 12 residues. Germline V CDR1 and CDR2: MNHEY, SVGAGI. CDR3 DNA sequence: TGTGCCAGCGGCAGTCCGTCCGTGGGCTACACCTTC. Protein sequence: CASGSPSVGYTF.

The chain employs TRBV27 and TRBJ2-1; 9 bases match TRBD1. Germline CDR1 reads MNHEY; CDR2 reads SMNVEV (reference sequence). With 2 bases clipped from V and 3 bases from J, the junction kept 14 bases outside the gene matches. The CDR3 has 19 amino acids. The CDR3 nucleotides are TGTGCCAGCAGTTTACCCGAATCGCCGGGACAGGGATTCTACAATGAGCAGTTCTTC. It yields the protein CASSLPESPGQGFYNEQFF.

The rearrangement links TRBV6-6 to TRBJ1-5; 7 nucleotides agree with TRBD1. Per the germline V gene, CDR1 is MNHNY and CDR2 is SVGAGI (reference sequence). Trimming cost V 5 bases and J 7 bases; bases outside gene matches: 8. The CDR3 is made up of 14 amino acids. The CDR3 loop is CASSPSTGVQPQHF. The CDR3 bases are TGTGCCAGCAGTCCTAGTACAGGGGTCCAGCCCCAGCATTTT.

The V and J genes are TRBV6-1 and TRBJ1-2; D is unresolved. The ends were cut back, 1 base at V and 4 bases at J, with 10 bases in the middle. Per the germline V gene, CDR1 is MNHNS and CDR2 is SASEGT. The CDR3 runs 14 residues. In DNA form, the CDR3 reads TGTGCCAGCAGTGAAGAATTCCCCAGCTATGGCTACACCTTC. Residues: CASSEEFPSYGYTF.

On this clone: This sample also contains other DNA sequences that code for the same CDR3. V gene TRBV5-1 combines with J gene TRBJ2-1; 12 positions agree with TRBD2. CDR3 length: 16 amino acids. With 2 bases clipped from V and 3 bases from J, the junction kept 3 bases outside the gene matches. Germline CDR1 and CDR2: SGHRS and YFSETQ. This CDR3 is CASSLRTSGNYNEQFF. The CDR3 DNA follows: TGCGCCAGCAGCTTACGGACTAGCGGGAACTACAATGAGCAGTTCTTC.

A few counts support this clone. DNA of the CDR3: TGCGCCACCACCCCGGGGCAGTTGGACACTGAAGCTTTCTTT. It is translated as CATTPGQLDTEAFF. The gene calls are TRBV5-1 and TRBJ1-1; D perhaps matches TRBD1 (5 bases). With 9 bases removed from V and 3 bases from J, the gap between germline ends came to 18 bases. The CDR3 extends over 14 amino acids. Germline V gene data show CDR1 as SGHRS and CDR2 as YFSETQ.

V is TRBV27 and J is TRBJ2-7; 7 nucleotides agree with TRBD1. J lost 6 bases, V lost 6 bases, and 14 bases had no gene match. The germline gives CDR1 MNHEY, CDR2 SMNVEV (reference sequence). CDR3 length equals 15 residues. The DNA for the CDR3 is TGTGCCAGCAGCACTAGACAGGGCCCTTTGGTCGAGCAGTACTTC. This sequence encodes CASSTRQGPLVEQYF.

The gene calls are TRBV27 and TRBJ2-7; D possibly corresponds to TRBD2 (6 bases). CDR3 size: 14 residues. Looked up from germline, CDR1 is MNHEY and CDR2 is SMNVEV (reference sequence). Trimming pared 5 bases from V and 4 bases from J, leaving 15 bases between. CDR3 in DNA: TGTGCCAGCAGTGCCCCCGGGAGCAGGTACGAGCAGTACTTC. As protein: CASSAPGSRYEQYF.

The chain is built from TRBV15 and TRBJ2-7, with a weak D call TRBD2 (5 bases). Between the trimmed V and J ends, which lost 0 bases and 6 bases, there was a span of 12 bases. This CDR3 region has 14 residues. Per the germline V gene, CDR1 is LNHNV and CDR2 is YYDKDF (reference sequence). This CDR3 reads CATSRDRGDFEQYF. The CDR3 bases are TGTGCCACCAGCAGAGATCGGGGTGATTTCGAGCAGTACTTC. Looking up the rest from reference TRBV15 and TRBJ2-7 gives the full variable domain: DAMVIQNPRYQVTQFGKPVTLSCSQTLNHNVMYWYQQKSSQAPKLLFHYYDKDFNNEADTPDNFQSRRPNTSFCFLDIRSPGLGDTAMYLCATSRDRGDFEQYFGPGTRLTVT.

The chain has TRBV5-5 and TRBJ2-7; D tentatively fits TRBD1 or TRBD2 (5 bases each). Germline-derived CDR1 and CDR2 are SGHKS and YYEKEE (reference sequence). CDR3 length: 14 residues. V shed 4 bases and J shed 0 bases, with 11 bases lying between them. Written as DNA, the CDR3 is TGTGCCAGCAGCGTCAGGGACGTCTCCTACGAGCAGTACTTC. It specifies CASSVRDVSYEQYF. Full variable domain (outside the CDR3, taken from reference TRBV5-5 and TRBJ2-7): DAGVTQSPTHLIKTRGQQVTLRCSPISGHKSVSWYQQVLGQGPQFIFQYYEKEERGRGNFPDRFSARQFPNYSSELNVNALLLGDSALYLCASSVRDVSYEQYFGPGTRLTVT.

The chain joins TRBV11-2 to TRBJ1-2, with D possibly TRBD1 on 5 matching bases. CDR1 and CDR2 (germline): SGHAT, FQNNGV. The ends were cut back, 4 bases at V and 3 bases at J, with 27 bases in the middle. There are 19 residues in the CDR3. The CDR3 bases are TGTGCCAGCAGCTCCAATGGGGGGAATTTTCTCAGGGAGGACTATGGCTACACCTTC. This translates into CASSSNGGNFLREDYGYTF.

The V gene is TRBV10-3, the J gene TRBJ1-4; 7 bases line up with TRBD1. V shed 5 bases, J shed 0 bases, and the junction held 6 bases outside the gene matches. The CDR3 has 16 residues. The germline V gene encodes CDR1 ENHRY and CDR2 SYGVKD. Written as DNA, the CDR3 is TGTGCCATCAGTTCGACAGGGACCACAACTAATGAAAAACTGTTTTTT. As protein: CAISSTGTTTNEKLFF.

The chain combines TRBV10-3 with TRBJ2-3; no firm D call. CDR1 is ENHRY and CDR2 is SYGVKD in the germline V gene. CDR3 length equals 13 residues. Deletions cut 0 bases from V and 8 bases from J, with 9 bases between. The CDR3 reads CAISESAPSTQYF. CDR3 bases: TGTGCCATCAGTGAGTCGGCCCCGAGTACGCAGTATTTT.

This clone occurred once. The V and J genes are TRBV4-1 and TRBJ1-2; D is possibly TRBD1 (6 bases). Trimming took off 0 bases at V and 2 bases at J, with 16 bases between the two ends. CDR3 length: 17 amino acids. Germline V gene data show CDR1 as MGHRA and CDR2 as YSYEKL. CDR3 DNA: TGCGCCAGCAGCCAAGACGACAGGACGGACCACAACTATGGCTACACCTTC. Protein: CASSQDDRTDHNYGYTF.

This rearrangement joins TRBV6-1 to TRBJ1-6; 8 bases align to TRBD1. Germline V CDR1 and CDR2: MNHNS, SASEGT. J gave up 10 bases and V 7 bases, and 6 bases lay outside the gene matches. CDR3 length: 13 amino acids. CDR3 coding DNA: TGTGCCAGCATAGGACAGGGTACGTCACCCCTCCACTTT. Its protein is CASIGQGTSPLHF.

V usage is TRBV5-4 and J usage is TRBJ2-3; D not resolved. Trimming removed 4 bases at V and 6 bases at J, with 12 bases between. This CDR3 is built from 13 residues. Germline V CDR1 and CDR2: SGHNT, YYREEE (reference sequence). The CDR3 nucleotides are TGTGCCAGCAGCCGGCCCCTAAGGGATACGCAGTATTTT. It is translated as CASSRPLRDTQYF. Full variable domain (remainder filled in from reference TRBV5-4 and TRBJ2-3): ETGVTQSPTHLIKTRGQQVTLRCSSQSGHNTVSWYQQALGQGPQFIFQYYREEENGRGNFPPRFSGLQFPNYSSELNVNALELDDSALYLCASSRPLRDTQYFGPGTRLTVL.

V usage is TRBV12-5 and J usage is TRBJ2-3; 9 bases align to TRBD1. The CDR3 has 14 residues. Unmatched junction bases numbered 5, after V lost 6 bases and J lost 4 bases. Germline V gives CDR1 LGHNT, CDR2 FRNRAP. CDR3 sequence reads: CASGRGQGPDTQYF. The CDR3 DNA is TGTGCTAGTGGACGAGGACAGGGGCCAGATACGCAGTATTTT.

The chain uses TRBV28 and TRBJ2-2; TRBD2 agrees at 13 bases. Germline V gene data show CDR1 as MDHEN and CDR2 as SYDVKM. The CDR3 totals 16 residues. V lost 4 bases and J lost 8; bases outside the gene matches: 7. The CDR3 nucleotides read TGTGCCAGCAGTTCCCCGGGACTAGCGGGAAAAGGGGAGCTGTTTTTT. It codes for CASSSPGLAGKGELFF.

J is TRBJ2-2 and V is TRBV6-6, with D tentatively TRBD1 or TRBD2 (5 bases each). The CDR3 loop spans 16 amino acids. Germline V gene lookup returns CDR1 MNHNY and CDR2 SVGAGI (reference sequence). V lost 3 bases and J lost 1, with 12 bases in between. The CDR3 here is CASSYSGPLNTGELFF. In DNA, the CDR3 is TGTGCCAGCAGTTATTCGGGACCCCTGAACACCGGGGAGCTGTTTTTT.

The CDR3 reads CSVETTGTTRGNADTQYF. The CDR3 DNA reads TGCAGCGTTGAGACTACCGGGACTACGAGGGGTAATGCGGATACGCAGTATTTT. The chain is built from TRBV29-1 and TRBJ2-3; the match to TRBD2 covers 7 bases. Germline trimming cut 3 bases from V and 6 bases from J; bases unmatched to any gene: 21. Germline V gives CDR1 SQVTM, CDR2 ANQGSEA. CDR3 length: 18 residues.

This clone showed up just a few times. This could be a read error, since a much larger clone is one nucleotide away. V gene TRBV7-8 combines with J gene TRBJ2-3; the D is unclear. Trimming shortened V by 3 bases and J by 2 bases, and 0 bases separated the two germline ends. This CDR3 region has 11 residues. Per germline, CDR1 SGHVS and CDR2 FQNEAQ. The CDR3 is CASSFTDTQYF. For the CDR3, the DNA is TGTGCCAGCAGCTTCACAGATACGCAGTATTTT.